This T cell receptor (beta chain) was captured by sequencing in a study of cytomegalovirus exposure and HLA in healthy donors. Notes on the study in general: As a later analysis revealed, most CMV-associated TCR beta chains appeared HLA-restricted. Clonal expansion was found to be greater in HLA-associated TCR beta chains than in equally common others in a later analysis. Across donors, presence/absence analyses took sequencing depth to be roughly uniform.

The CDR3 is 13 amino acids. V gave up 3 bases and J gave up 6 bases, with 11 bases separating them. Germline values: CDR1 MGHRA, CDR2 YSYEKL. The study ran its PCR with 60 Vbeta and 13 Jbeta primers. The method was immunoSEQ multiplex PCR; TCRdb's version includes in-frame clones alone and lacks a portion of them. Of fewer than 200,000 clones listed, roughly 80% are singletons. To note about this clone: Its specificity is unknown.

Donors in the study were healthy people who gave bone marrow. Source material: PBMCs. The sequence was collected from a woman aged 18-29 years in good health and CMV-seronegative. The rearrangement joins TRBV4-1 to TRBJ1-1, with D tentatively TRBD1 (6 bases). The DNA of the CDR3 is TGCGCCAGCAGCCACCAGGGGCGCGCTGAAGCTTTCTTT. Its translation is CASSHQGRAEAFF.